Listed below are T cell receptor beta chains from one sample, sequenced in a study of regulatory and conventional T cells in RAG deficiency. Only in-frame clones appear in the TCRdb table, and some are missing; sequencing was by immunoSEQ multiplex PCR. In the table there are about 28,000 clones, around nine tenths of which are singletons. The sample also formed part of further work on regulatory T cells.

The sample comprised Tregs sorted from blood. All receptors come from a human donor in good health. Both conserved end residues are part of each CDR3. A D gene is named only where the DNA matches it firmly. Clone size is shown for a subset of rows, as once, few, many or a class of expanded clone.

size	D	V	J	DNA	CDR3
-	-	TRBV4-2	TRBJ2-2	TGTGCCAGCAGCCCGTTTCCACCCAACACCGGGGAGCTGTTTTTT	CASSPFPPNTGELFF
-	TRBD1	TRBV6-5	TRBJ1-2	TGTGCCAGCGGAACAGGGGGCGGTGGCTACACCTTC	CASGTGGGGYTF
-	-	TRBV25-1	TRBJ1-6	TGTGCCAGCAGGGGGTCGTCACCCCTCCACTTT	CASRGSSPLHF
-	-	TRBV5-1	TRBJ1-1	TGCGCCAGCACCCAGGGACCCGGTTATACTGAAGCTTTCTTT	CASTQGPGYTEAFF
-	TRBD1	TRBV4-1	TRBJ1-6	TGCGCCAGCAGCCAAGACGAACAGGGGGCGAATCTTTCACCCCTCCACTTT	CASSQDEQGANLSPLHF
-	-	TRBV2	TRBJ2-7	TGTGCCAGCAGTGAGGAGACAAGACTTGGGGAGCAGTACTTC	CASSEETRLGEQYF
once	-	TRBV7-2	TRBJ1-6	TGTGCCAGCAGCTGGCGGCAGCGTAGCTCCTATAATTCACCCCTCCACTTT	CASSWRQRSSYNSPLHF
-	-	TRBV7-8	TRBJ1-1	TGTGCCAGCAGCCCGCTGGGGGCGGGGAGGCGCACTGAAGCTTTCTTT	CASSPLGAGRRTEAFF
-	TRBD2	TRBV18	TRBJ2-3	TGTGCCAGCTCACCTAGCGGGGCCGATACGCAGTATTTT	CASSPSGADTQYF
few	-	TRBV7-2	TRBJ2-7	TGTGCCAGCAGCTTAGATGGGGCTGTATATGGGCAGTACTTC	CASSLDGAVYGQYF
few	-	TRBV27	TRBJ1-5	TGTGCCAGCAGTCCAATCGGGTCCCCAATGCCCCAGCATTTT	CASSPIGSPMPQHF
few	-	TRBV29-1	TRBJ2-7	TGCAGCGGAAGGAGCTCCTACGAGCAGTACTTC	CSGRSSYEQYF
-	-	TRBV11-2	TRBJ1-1	TGTGCCAGCAGCTTAGTGGCAGAATCTTTCTTT	CASSLVAESFF
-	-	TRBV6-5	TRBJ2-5	TGTGCCAGCAGTTACTCTCATAACTTTCAAGAGACCCAGTACTTC	CASSYSHNFQETQYF
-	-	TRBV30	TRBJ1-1	-	CAWSVDQFRARAFF
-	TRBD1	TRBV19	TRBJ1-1	TGTGCCAGTACCCCGGACAGGCTCTTGAACACTGAAGCTTTCTTT	CASTPDRLLNTEAFF
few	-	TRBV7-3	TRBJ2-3	TGTGCCAGCAGTCCCCTCGGGATAGATACGCAGTATTTT	CASSPLGIDTQYF
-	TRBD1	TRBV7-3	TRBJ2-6	TGTGCCAGCAGCCGTCCCGGGACAGGGAACGGGGCCAACGTCCTGACTTTC	CASSRPGTGNGANVLTF
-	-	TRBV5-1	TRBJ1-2	TGCGCCAGCAAGGACCAGAGGGCTAACTATGGCTACACCTTC	CASKDQRANYGYTF
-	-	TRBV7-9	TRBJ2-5	TGTGCCAGCAGCCGGGGCGGGCTGCGAACCCAAGAGACCCAGTACTTC	CASSRGGLRTQETQYF
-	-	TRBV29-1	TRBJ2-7	TGCAGCGTTGAAGATAAAGTTTACGAGCAGTACTTC	CSVEDKVYEQYF
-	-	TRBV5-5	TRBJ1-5	TGTGCCAGCAGCTTAAGTAGCAATCAGCCCCAGCATTTT	CASSLSSNQPQHF
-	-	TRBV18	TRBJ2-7	TGTGCCAGCTCACTAATATCTACCTACGAGCAGTACTTC	CASSLISTYEQYF
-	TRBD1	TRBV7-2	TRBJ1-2	TGTGCCAGCAGCCTAGACAGGGAACTTTATGGCTACACCTTC	CASSLDRELYGYTF
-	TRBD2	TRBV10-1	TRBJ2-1	TGCGCCAGCAGTGCAACCGGGACTAGCGGGGAATCCTACAATGAGCAGTTCTTC	CASSATGTSGESYNEQFF
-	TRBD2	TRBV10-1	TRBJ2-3	TGCGCCAGCAGTGTATCGGGGGGGGGAGGTACGCAGTATTTT	CASSVSGGGGTQYF
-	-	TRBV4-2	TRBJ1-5	TGTGCCAGCAGCCAAGAGGGGATGATCGGGAATCAGCCCCAGCATTTT	CASSQEGMIGNQPQHF
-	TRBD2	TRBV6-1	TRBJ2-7	TGTGCCAGCAGTGCCGGACTAGCCTTCGAGCAGTACTTC	CASSAGLAFEQYF
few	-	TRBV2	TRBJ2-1	TGTGCCAGCACGTGGGGGGGCCCTTGGAGCAATGAGCAGTTCTTC	CASTWGGPWSNEQFF
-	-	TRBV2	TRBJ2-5	TGTGCCAGCAGTCGACTGGGGGGGCCCCAAGAGACCCAGTACTTC	CASSRLGGPQETQYF
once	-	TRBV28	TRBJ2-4	TGTGCCAGCAGCCCTATCCACAGGGTCGGAGCCAAAAACATTCAGTACTTC	CASSPIHRVGAKNIQYF